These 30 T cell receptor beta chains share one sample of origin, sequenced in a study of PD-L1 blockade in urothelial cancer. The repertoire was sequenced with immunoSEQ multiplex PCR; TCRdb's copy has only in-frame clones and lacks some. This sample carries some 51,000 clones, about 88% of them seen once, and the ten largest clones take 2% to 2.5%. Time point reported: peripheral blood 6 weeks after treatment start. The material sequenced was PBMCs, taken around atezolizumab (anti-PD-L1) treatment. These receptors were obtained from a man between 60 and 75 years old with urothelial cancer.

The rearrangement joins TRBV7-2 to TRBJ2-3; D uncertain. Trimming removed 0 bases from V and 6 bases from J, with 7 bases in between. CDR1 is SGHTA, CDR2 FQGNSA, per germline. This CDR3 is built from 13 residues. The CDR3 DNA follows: TGTGCCAGCAGCTTAGCAGCCGGGGATACGCAGTATTTT. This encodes CASSLAAGDTQYF.

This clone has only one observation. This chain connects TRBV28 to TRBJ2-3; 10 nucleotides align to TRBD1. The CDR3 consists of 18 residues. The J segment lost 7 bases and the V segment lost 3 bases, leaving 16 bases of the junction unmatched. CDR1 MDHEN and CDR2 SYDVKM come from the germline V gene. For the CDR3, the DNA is TGTGCCAGCAGTTTCTATCAGACGGGGACAGGGGAAGGAAATACGCAGTATTTT. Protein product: CASSFYQTGTGEGNTQYF.

In nucleotides, the CDR3 is TGTGCCAGCAGCTCATCGGGACAGGGGGCGGGAGGCTACACCTTC. It encodes CASSSSGQGAGGYTF. This sequence joins TRBV7-8 and TRBJ1-2; TRBD1 aligns across 12 bases. Germline CDR1 SGHVS, CDR2 FQNEAQ. The CDR3 extends over 15 amino acids. V lost 4 bases and J lost 8; bases outside the gene matches: 8.

CDR3 nucleotides: TGTGCCTGGAGCGGACAGGGGGTAGGTGGGTCAAATTCACCCCTCCACTTT. Translated, it gives CAWSGQGVGGSNSPLHF. The chain employs TRBV30 and TRBJ1-6, with 10 bases lining up with TRBD1. Germline values: CDR1 GTSNPN, CDR2 SVGIG (reference sequence). This CDR3 is 17 amino acids long. Trimming took 3 bases from V and 7 from J; bases not matched to a gene: 12.

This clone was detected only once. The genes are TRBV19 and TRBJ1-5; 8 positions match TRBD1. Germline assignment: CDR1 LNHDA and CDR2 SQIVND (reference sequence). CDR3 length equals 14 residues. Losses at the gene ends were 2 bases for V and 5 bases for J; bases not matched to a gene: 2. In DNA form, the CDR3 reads TGTGCCAGTAGTATATCAGGGGGCGATCAGCCCCAGCATTTT. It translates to CASSISGGDQPQHF.

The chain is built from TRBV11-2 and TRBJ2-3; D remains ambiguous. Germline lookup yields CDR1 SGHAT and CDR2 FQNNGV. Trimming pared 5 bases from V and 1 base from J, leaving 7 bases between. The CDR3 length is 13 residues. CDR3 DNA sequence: TGTGCCAGCAGCCTAGGAGGCACAGATACGCAGTATTTT. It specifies CASSLGGTDTQYF. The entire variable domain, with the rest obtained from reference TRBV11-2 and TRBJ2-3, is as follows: EAGVAQSPRYKIIEKRQSVAFWCNPISGHATLYWYQQILGQGPKLLIQFQNNGVVDDSQLPKDRFSAERLKGVDSTLKIQPAKLEDSAVYLCASSLGGTDTQYFGPGTRLTVL.

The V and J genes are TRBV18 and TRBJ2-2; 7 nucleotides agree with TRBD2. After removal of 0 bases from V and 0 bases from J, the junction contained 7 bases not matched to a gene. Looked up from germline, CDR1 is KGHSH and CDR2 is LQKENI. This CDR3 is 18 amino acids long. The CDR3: CASSPPTSTSANTGELFF. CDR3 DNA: TGTGCCAGCTCACCACCAACCAGCACTAGCGCGAACACCGGGGAGCTGTTTTTT.

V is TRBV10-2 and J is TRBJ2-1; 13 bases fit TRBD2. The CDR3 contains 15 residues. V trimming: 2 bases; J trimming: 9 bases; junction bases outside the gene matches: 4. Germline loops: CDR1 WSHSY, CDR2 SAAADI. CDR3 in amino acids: CASSETSGRAGEQFF. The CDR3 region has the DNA TGCGCCAGCAGTGAGACTAGCGGGAGGGCCGGTGAGCAGTTCTTC.

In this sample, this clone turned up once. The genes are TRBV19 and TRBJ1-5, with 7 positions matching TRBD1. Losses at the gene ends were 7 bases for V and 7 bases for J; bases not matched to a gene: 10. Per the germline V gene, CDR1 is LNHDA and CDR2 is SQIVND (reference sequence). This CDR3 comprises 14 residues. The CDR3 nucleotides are TGTGCCAGTACTTATCGACAGGGCTTACAGCCCCAGCATTTT. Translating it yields CASTYRQGLQPQHF.

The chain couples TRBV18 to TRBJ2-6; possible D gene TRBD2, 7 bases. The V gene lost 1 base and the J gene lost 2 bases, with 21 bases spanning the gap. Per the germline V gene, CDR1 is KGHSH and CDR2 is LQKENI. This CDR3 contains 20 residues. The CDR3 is CASSPQSGGKILTGANVLTF. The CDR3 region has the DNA TGTGCCAGCTCACCACAATCGGGGGGCAAAATTTTAACTGGGGCCAACGTCCTGACTTTC.

CDR3 nucleotide sequence: TGTGCCACCAGCAGAGCGAACAGCGGTCAAGAGACCCAGTACTTC. It specifies CATSRANSGQETQYF. This chain links TRBV15 with TRBJ2-5, with D tentatively TRBD2 (5 bases). CDR1 LNHNV and CDR2 YYDKDF come from the germline V gene (reference sequence). The CDR3 has 15 residues. V was clipped by 1 base and J by 2 bases, with 11 bases between them.

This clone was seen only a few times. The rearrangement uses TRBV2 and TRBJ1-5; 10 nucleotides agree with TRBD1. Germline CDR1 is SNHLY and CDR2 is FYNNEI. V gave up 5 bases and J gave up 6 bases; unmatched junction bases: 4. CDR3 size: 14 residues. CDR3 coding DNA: TGTGCCAGCAGTTGGACAGGGGGAGGTCAGCCCCAGCATTTT. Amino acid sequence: CASSWTGGGQPQHF.

The CDR3 reads CASSFILPRENEKLFF. The CDR3 DNA is TGCGCCAGCAGCTTTATCTTACCCAGGGAAAATGAAAAACTGTTTTTT. This chain joins TRBV5-1 and TRBJ1-4, with D perhaps matching TRBD1 (5 bases). The CDR3 spans 16 residues. The germline CDR1 and CDR2 sequences are SGHRS and YFSETQ. V lost 2 bases and J 5 bases, leaving 16 bases between the germline ends.

CDR3 in DNA: TGTGCCAGCAGCGCTTTGGGGGGGGGTGATGAGCAGTTCTTC. It codes for CASSALGGGDEQFF. The rearrangement links TRBV9 to TRBJ2-1; 7 nucleotides align to TRBD2. The germline V gene encodes CDR1 SGDLS and CDR2 YYNGEE. This CDR3 comprises 14 residues. V was clipped by 3 bases and J by 8 bases; unmatched bases: 8.

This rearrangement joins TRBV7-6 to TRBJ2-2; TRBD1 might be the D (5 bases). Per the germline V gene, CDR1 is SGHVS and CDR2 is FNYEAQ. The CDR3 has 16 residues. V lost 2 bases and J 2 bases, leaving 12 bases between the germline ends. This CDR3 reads CASSLQGPSNTGELFF. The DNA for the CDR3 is TGTGCCAGCAGCTTACAGGGTCCTTCAAACACCGGGGAGCTGTTTTTT.

The CDR3 sequence: CASSGPPRETQYF. The CDR3 coding sequence is TGTGCCAGCAGTGGGCCCCCCAGAGAGACCCAGTACTTC. The rearrangement joins TRBV6-5 to TRBJ2-5; no definite D call. Germline assignment: CDR1 MNHEY and CDR2 SVGAGI. V was pared by 5 bases and J by 4 bases, with 11 bases between. This CDR3 contains 13 residues.

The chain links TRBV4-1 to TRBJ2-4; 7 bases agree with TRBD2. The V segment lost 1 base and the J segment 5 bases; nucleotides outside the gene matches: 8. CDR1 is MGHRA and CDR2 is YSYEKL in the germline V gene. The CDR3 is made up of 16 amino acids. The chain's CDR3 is CASSQAVGGGENIQYF. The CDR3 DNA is TGCGCCAGCAGCCAAGCAGTCGGCGGGGGAGAAAACATTCAGTACTTC.

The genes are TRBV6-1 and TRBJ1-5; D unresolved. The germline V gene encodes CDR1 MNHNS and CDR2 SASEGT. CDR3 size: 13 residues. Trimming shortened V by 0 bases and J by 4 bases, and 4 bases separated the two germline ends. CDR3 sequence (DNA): TGTGCCAGCAGTGAAGCCGGGAATCAGCCCCAGCATTTT. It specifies CASSEAGNQPQHF.

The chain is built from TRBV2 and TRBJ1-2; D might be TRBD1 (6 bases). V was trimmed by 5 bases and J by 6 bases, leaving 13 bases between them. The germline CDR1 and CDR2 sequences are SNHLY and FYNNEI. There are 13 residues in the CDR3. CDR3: CASSNVQGNGYTF. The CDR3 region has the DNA TGTGCCAGCAGTAATGTCCAGGGGAATGGCTACACCTTC.

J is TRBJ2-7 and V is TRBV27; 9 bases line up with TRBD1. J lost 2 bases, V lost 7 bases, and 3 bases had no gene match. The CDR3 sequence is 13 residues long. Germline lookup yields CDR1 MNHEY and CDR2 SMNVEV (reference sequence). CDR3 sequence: CASKRQGAYEQYF. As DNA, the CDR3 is TGTGCCAGCAAAAGACAGGGGGCCTACGAGCAGTACTTC.

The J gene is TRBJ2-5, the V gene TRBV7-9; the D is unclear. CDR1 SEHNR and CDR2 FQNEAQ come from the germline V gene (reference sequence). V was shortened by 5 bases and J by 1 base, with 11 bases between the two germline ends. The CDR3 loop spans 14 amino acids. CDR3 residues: CASSQPNTQETQYF. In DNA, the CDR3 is TGTGCCAGCAGCCAACCCAACACCCAAGAGACCCAGTACTTC.

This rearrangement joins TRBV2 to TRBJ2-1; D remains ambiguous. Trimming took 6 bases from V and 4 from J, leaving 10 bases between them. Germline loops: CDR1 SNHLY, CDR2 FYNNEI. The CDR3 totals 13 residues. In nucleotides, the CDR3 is TGTGCCAGCAGGCTAGTTTTGTACAATGAGCAGTTCTTC. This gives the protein CASRLVLYNEQFF.

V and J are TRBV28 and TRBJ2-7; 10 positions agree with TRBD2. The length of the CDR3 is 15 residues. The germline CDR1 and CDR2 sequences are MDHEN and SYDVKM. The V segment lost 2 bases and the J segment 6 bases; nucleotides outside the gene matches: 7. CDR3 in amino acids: CASSLTTSGKGEQYF. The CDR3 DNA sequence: TGTGCCAGCAGTTTAACAACTAGCGGGAAGGGCGAGCAGTACTTC.

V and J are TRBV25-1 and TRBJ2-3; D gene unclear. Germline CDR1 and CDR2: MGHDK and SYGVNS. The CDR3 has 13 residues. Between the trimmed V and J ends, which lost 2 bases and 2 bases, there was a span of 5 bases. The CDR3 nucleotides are TGTGCCAGCAGTGAACGGTCCACAGATACGCAGTATTTT. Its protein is CASSERSTDTQYF.

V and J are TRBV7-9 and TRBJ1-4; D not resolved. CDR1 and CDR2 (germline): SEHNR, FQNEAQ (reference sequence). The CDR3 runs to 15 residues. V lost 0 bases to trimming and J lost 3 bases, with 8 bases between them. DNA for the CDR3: TGTGCCAGCAGCTTAGCAGAGGGCGCTAATGAAAAACTGTTTTTT. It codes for CASSLAEGANEKLFF.

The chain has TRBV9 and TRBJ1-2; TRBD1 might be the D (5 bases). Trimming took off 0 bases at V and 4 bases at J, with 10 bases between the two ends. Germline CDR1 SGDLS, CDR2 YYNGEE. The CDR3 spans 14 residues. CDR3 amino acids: CASSVERGIYGYTF. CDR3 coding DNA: TGTGCCAGCAGCGTAGAGCGGGGGATCTATGGCTACACCTTC.

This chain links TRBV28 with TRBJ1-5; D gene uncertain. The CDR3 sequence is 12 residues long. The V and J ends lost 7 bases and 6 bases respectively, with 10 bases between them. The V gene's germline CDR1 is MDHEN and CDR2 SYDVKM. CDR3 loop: CASKSFLQPQHF. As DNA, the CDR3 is TGTGCCAGCAAAAGCTTTCTTCAGCCCCAGCATTTT.

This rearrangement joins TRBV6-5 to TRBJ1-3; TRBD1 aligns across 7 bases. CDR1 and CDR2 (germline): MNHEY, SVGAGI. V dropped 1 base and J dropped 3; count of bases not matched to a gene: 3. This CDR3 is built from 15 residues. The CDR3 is CASSYFTGDGNTIYF. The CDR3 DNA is TGTGCCAGCAGTTACTTCACAGGGGATGGAAACACCATATATTTT.

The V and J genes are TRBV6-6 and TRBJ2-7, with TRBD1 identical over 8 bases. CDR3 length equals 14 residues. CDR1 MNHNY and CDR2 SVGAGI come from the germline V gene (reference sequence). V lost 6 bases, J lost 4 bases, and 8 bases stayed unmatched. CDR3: CASRWGQESYEQYF. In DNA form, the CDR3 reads TGTGCCAGCAGATGGGGACAGGAGTCTTACGAGCAGTACTTC.

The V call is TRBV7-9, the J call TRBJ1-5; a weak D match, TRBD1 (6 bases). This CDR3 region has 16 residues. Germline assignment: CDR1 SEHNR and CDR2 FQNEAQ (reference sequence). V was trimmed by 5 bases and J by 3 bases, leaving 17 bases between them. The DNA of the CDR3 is TGTGCCAGCAGCAAGGCAGGGGCTCGTCCCAATCAGCCCCAGCATTTT. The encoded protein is CASSKAGARPNQPQHF.